Below, 3 T cell receptor beta chains from the same sample are listed, as sequenced in a study of shared clonotypes between healthy human individuals. Clones were sequenced by immunoSEQ multiplex PCR, and TCRdb holds only the in-frame ones, with some missing. The sample consists of about 680,000 clones, 55% to 85% of them appearing once. The sequencing input was memory CD4+ T cells sorted from blood. Subset: CD45RA-negative fraction. The receptors stem from a woman aged 25 to 45 in good health.

The J gene is TRBJ2-1, the V gene TRBV20-1; D unclear. This CDR3 region has 10 residues. Trimming pared 4 bases from V and 10 bases from J, leaving 8 bases between. The germline gives CDR1 DFQATT, CDR2 SNEGSKA (reference sequence). The CDR3 spells CSAKREEQFF. In DNA, the CDR3 is TGCAGTGCTAAAAGGGAAGAGCAGTTCTTC.

The chain employs TRBV27 and TRBJ2-1; D call uncertain. Trimming took 4 bases from V and 2 from J, leaving 9 bases between them. The germline V gene encodes CDR1 MNHEY and CDR2 SMNVEV (reference sequence). CDR3 size: 14 residues. Here the CDR3 reads CASSSPLAYNEQFF. CDR3 in DNA: TGTGCCAGCAGTTCGCCCCTAGCCTACAATGAGCAGTTCTTC.

The chain links TRBV28 to TRBJ2-7; a weak D match, TRBD1 (7 bases). The V and J ends lost 5 bases and 0 bases respectively, with 17 bases between them. The CDR3 has 16 amino acids. Germline values: CDR1 MDHEN, CDR2 SYDVKM. This CDR3 is CASSTLARGASYEQYF. CDR3 coding DNA: TGTGCCAGCAGTACGTTGGCCAGGGGGGCCTCCTACGAGCAGTACTTC.